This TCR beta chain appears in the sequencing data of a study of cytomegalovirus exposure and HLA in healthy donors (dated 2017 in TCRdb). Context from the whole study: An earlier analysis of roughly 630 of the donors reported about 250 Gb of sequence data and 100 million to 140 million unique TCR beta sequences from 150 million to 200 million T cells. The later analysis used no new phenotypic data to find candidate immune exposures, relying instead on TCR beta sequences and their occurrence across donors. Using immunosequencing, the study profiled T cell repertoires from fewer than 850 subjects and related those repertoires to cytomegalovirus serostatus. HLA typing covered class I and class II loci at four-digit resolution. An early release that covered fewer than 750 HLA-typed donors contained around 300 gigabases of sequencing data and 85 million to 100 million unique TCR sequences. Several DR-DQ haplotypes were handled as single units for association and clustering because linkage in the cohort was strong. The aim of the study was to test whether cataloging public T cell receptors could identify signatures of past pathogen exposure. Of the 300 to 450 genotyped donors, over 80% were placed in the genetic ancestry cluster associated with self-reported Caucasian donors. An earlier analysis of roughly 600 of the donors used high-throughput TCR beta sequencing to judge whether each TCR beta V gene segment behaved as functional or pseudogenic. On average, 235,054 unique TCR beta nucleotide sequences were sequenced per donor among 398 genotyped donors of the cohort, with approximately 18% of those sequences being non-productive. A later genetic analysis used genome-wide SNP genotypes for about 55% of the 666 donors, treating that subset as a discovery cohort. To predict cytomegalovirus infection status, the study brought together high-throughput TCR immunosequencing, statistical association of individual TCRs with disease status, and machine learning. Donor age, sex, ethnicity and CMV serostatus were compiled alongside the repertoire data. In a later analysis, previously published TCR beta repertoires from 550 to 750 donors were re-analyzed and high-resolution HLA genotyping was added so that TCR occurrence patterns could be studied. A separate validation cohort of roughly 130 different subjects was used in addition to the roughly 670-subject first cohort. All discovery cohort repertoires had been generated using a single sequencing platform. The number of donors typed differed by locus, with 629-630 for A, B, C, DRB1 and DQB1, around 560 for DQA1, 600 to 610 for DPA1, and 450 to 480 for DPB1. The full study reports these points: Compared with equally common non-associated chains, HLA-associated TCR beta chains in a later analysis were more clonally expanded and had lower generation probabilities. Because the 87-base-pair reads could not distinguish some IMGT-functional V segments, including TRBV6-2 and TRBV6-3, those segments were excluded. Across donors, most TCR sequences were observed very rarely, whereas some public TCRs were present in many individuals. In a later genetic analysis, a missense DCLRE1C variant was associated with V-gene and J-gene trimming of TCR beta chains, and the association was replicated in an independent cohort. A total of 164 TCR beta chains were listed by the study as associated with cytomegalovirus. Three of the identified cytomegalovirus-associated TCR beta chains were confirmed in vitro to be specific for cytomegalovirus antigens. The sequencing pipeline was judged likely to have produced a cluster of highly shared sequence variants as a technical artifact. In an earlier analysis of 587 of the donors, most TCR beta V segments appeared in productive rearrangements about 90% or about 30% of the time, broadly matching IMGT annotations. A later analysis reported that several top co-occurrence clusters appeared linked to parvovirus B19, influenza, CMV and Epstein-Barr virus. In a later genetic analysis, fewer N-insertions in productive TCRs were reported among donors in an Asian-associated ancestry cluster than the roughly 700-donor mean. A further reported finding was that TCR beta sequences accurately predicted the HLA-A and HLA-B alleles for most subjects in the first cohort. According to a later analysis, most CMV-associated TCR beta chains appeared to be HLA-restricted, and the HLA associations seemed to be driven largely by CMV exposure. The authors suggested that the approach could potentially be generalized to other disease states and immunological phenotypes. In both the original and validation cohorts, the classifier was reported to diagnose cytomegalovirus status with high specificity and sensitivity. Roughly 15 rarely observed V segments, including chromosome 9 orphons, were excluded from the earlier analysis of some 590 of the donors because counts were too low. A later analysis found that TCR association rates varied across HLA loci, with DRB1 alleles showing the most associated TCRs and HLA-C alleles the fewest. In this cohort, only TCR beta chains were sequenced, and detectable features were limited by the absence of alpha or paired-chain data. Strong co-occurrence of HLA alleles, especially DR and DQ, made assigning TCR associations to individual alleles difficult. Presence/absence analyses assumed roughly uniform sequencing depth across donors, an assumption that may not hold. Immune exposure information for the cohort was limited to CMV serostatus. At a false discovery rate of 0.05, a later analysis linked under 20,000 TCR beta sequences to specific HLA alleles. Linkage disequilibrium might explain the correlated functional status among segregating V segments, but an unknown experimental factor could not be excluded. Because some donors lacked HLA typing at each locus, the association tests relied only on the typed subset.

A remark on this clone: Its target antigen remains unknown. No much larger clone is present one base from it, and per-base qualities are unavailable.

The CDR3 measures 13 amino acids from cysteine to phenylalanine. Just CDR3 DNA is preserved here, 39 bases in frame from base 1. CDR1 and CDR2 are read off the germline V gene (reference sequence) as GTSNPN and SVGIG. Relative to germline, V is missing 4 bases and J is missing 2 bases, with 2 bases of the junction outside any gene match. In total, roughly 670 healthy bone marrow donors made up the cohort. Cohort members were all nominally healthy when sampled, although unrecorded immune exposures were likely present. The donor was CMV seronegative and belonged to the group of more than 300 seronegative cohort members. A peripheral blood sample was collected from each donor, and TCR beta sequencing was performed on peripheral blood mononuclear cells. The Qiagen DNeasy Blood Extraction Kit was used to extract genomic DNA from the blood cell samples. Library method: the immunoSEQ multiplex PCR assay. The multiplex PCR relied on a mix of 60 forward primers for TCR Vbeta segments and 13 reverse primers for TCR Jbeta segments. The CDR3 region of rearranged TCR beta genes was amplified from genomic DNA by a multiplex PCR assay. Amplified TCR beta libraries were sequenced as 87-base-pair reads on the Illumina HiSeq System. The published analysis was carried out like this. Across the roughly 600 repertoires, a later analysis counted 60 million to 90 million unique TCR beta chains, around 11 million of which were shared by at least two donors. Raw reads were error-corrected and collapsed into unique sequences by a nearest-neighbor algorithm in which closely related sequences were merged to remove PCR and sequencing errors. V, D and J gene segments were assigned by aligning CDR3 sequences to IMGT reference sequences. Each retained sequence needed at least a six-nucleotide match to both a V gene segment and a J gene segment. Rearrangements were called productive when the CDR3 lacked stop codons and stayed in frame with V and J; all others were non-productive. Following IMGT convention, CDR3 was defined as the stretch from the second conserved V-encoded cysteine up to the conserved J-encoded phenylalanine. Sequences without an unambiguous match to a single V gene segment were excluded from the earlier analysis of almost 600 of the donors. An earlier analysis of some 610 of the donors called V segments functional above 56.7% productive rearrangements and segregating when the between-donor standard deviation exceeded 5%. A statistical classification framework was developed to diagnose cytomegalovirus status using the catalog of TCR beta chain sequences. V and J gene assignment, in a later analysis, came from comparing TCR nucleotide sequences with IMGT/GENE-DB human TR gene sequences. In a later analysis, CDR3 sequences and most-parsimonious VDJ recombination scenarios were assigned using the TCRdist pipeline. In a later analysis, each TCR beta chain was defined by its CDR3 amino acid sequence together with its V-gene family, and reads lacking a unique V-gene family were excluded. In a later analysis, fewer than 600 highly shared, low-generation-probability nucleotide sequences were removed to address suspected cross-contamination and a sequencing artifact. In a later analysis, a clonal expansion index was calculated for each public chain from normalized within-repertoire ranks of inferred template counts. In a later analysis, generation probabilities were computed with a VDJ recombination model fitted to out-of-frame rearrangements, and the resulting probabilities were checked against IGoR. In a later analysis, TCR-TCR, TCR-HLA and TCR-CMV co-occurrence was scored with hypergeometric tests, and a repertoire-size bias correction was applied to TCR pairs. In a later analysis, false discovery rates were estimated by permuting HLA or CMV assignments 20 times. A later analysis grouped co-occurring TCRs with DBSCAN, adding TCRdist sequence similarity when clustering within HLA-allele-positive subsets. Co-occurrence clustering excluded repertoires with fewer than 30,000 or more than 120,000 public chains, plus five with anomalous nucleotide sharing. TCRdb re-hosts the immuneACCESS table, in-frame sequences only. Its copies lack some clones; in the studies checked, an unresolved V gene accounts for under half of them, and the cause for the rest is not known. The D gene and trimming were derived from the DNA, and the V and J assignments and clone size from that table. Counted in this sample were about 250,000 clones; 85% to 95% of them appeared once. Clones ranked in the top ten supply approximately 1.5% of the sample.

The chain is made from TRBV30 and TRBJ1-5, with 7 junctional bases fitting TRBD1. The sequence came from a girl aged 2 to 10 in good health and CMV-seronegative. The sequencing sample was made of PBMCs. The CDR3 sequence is CAWNTGGNQPQHF. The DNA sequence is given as TGTGCCTGGAATACAGGGGGCAATCAGCCCCAGCATTTT. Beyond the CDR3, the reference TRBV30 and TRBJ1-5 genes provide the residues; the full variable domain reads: SQTIHQWPATLVQPVGSPLSLECTVEGTSNPNLYWYRQAAGRGLQLLFYSVGIGQISSEVPQNLSASRPQDRQFILSSKKLLLSDSGFYLCAWNTGGNQPQHFGDGTRLSIL.